Listed below are T cell receptor beta chains from one sample, sequenced in a study of a mutant IDH1 vaccine in newly diagnosed glioma. These receptors are not linked to any known antigen. Using immunoSEQ multiplex PCR, the repertoire was profiled, and TCRdb retains in-frame clones only, with some absent. This sample has under 150,000 clones; 90% occur once, and the top ten carry roughly 0.61%. This sample comprised PBMCs, obtained from a glioma patient whose treatment included an IDH1 peptide vaccine. These receptors were obtained from a woman aged 45 to 65 with glioma. CDR3s include the opening cysteine and the closing phenylalanine or tryptophan. A D gene is named only where the DNA matches it firmly. Where a row states a size, it is once, few, many or the class of an expanded clone; other rows omit it.

.	.	TRBV5-1	TRBJ2-7	CASSLANYRAGEQYF	TGCGCCAGCAGCTTGGCCAATTACAGAGCCGGCGAGCAGTACTTC
.	.	TRBV7-9	TRBJ2-5	CASSLVQGKVQYF	TGTGCCAGCAGCTTAGTACAGGGAAAGGTGCAGTACTTC
TRBD1	.	TRBV14	TRBJ1-1	CASSPTTGADTEAFF	TGTGCCAGCAGCCCGACGACAGGGGCGGACACTGAAGCTTTCTTT
TRBD1	.	TRBV7-9	TRBJ2-5	CASSPSWTGGAETQYF	TGTGCCAGCAGCCCGAGCTGGACAGGGGGCGCAGAGACCCAGTACTTC
.	.	TRBV10-3	TRBJ2-3	CAISEWQGGGTDTQYF	TGTGCCATCAGTGAGTGGCAGGGCGGAGGCACAGATACGCAGTATTTT
TRBD2	.	TRBV7-2	TRBJ2-7	CASSAGGLAGSYEQYF	TGTGCCAGCAGCGCTGGGGGACTAGCGGGCTCCTACGAGCAGTACTTC
.	.	TRBV5-1	TRBJ2-7	CASSLGSGNYEQYF	TGCGCCAGCAGCTTGGGCTCGGGGAACTACGAGCAGTACTTC
.	once	TRBV4-1	TRBJ2-5	CASSQEGGVGTQYF	TGCGCCAGCAGCCAAGAAGGAGGTGTGGGGACCCAGTACTTC
.	.	TRBV6-1	TRBJ1-3	CASRVFSGNTIYF	TGTGCCAGCAGGGTTTTCTCTGGAAACACCATATATTTT
.	.	TRBV5-1	TRBJ2-5	CASSLGGFTGETQYF	TGCGCCAGCAGCTTGGGGGGTTTTACGGGAGAGACCCAGTACTTC
.	.	TRBV5-4	TRBJ1-1	CASSLGQRSTEAFF	TGTGCCAGCAGCTTAGGACAGAGGAGCACTGAAGCTTTCTTT
.	.	TRBV2	TRBJ2-7	CASQVGAGGEQYF	TGTGCCAGCCAGGTGGGGGCGGGCGGGGAGCAGTACTTC
.	once	TRBV28	TRBJ2-3	CASRTGTPHDTQYF	TGTGCCAGCAGAACCGGGACCCCCCATGATACGCAGTATTTT
.	once	TRBV28	TRBJ2-7	CASTSTGSYRYEQYF	TGTGCCAGTACATCTACTGGGTCCTACCGCTACGAGCAGTACTTC
.	once	TRBV19	TRBJ1-2	CASNGGDNYGYTF	TGTGCCAGTAATGGGGGGGATAACTATGGCTACACCTTC
TRBD2	once	TRBV28	TRBJ2-3	CASSRGRARPDTQYF	TGTGCCAGCAGTCGCGGGAGGGCCCGGCCAGATACGCAGTATTTT
TRBD1	.	TRBV18	TRBJ1-1	CASSNHQTGGTEAFF	TGTGCCAGCTCCAACCACCAGACAGGGGGTACTGAAGCTTTCTTT
.	.	TRBV4-1	TRBJ2-7	CASSQGRSPLYEQYF	TGCGCCAGCAGCCAAGGCAGGTCTCCCCTATACGAGCAGTACTTC
.	.	TRBV7-9	TRBJ2-1	CASSLTRNEQFF	TGTGCCAGCAGCCTAACTAGGAATGAGCAGTTCTTC
.	.	TRBV18	TRBJ2-3	CASSPLRLTDTQYF	TGTGCCAGCTCACCACTTCGCCTTACAGATACGCAGTATTTT
TRBD2	few	TRBV7-9	TRBJ2-1	CASSPPGLAGDQQFF	TGTGCCAGCAGCCCCCCCGGACTAGCGGGAGACCAGCAGTTCTTC
.	.	TRBV2	TRBJ1-3	CASSADRLGNTIYF	TGTGCCAGCAGCGCCGACAGGCTTGGAAACACCATATATTTT
.	.	TRBV5-1	TRBJ2-1	CASSLTGPLRGHEQFF	TGCGCCAGCAGCTTGACGGGACCACTCCGGGGCCATGAGCAGTTCTTC
TRBD1	.	TRBV5-1	TRBJ2-7	CASTRTGISYEQYF	TGCGCCAGCACCCGGACAGGAATCTCCTACGAGCAGTACTTC
TRBD1	.	TRBV28	TRBJ2-7	CASSSHRGLRRYEQYF	TGTGCCAGCAGCTCCCACAGGGGGCTTCGGAGGTACGAGCAGTACTTC
.	.	TRBV7-9	TRBJ2-3	CASSLIRDTDTQYF	TGTGCCAGCAGCTTAATAAGAGACACAGATACGCAGTATTTT
.	.	TRBV14	TRBJ1-3	CASSQVYVRRATGNTIYF	TGTGCCAGCAGCCAAGTATATGTAAGAAGAGCCACTGGAAACACCATATATTTT
TRBD1	once	TRBV6-6	TRBJ1-2	CASSSKQGAGYGYTF	TGTGCCAGCAGTTCCAAACAGGGGGCTGGGTATGGCTACACCTTC
.	.	TRBV27	TRBJ2-3	CASSSPPRGRVTDTQYF	TGTGCCAGCAGTTCGCCCCCAAGGGGTCGAGTCACAGATACGCAGTATTTT